This TCR beta chain comes out of a study of metastatic and nonmetastatic thyroid tumors. TCRdb re-called clones from the PCR reads using MiXCR. Of 14,000 to 15,000 clones listed, 3.6% are singletons. No patient had received any treatment before thyroid surgery. Germline V lookup: CDR1 SGHTA, CDR2 FQGTGA. The V end was cut by 5 bases, the J end by 2 bases, with 3 bases between. CDR3 length: 11 residues. The chain uses TRBV7-3 and TRBJ1-2; D not resolved. The receptor's source is a female donor with papillary thyroid cancer or a benign thyroid nodule (not recorded which). Some clones in this sample may be carry-over from other donors' samples. The sequencing sample was made of tumor tissue. The CDR3 nucleotides read TGTGCCAGCAGCAGCAACTATGGCTACACCTTC. The encoded protein is CASSSNYGYTF.